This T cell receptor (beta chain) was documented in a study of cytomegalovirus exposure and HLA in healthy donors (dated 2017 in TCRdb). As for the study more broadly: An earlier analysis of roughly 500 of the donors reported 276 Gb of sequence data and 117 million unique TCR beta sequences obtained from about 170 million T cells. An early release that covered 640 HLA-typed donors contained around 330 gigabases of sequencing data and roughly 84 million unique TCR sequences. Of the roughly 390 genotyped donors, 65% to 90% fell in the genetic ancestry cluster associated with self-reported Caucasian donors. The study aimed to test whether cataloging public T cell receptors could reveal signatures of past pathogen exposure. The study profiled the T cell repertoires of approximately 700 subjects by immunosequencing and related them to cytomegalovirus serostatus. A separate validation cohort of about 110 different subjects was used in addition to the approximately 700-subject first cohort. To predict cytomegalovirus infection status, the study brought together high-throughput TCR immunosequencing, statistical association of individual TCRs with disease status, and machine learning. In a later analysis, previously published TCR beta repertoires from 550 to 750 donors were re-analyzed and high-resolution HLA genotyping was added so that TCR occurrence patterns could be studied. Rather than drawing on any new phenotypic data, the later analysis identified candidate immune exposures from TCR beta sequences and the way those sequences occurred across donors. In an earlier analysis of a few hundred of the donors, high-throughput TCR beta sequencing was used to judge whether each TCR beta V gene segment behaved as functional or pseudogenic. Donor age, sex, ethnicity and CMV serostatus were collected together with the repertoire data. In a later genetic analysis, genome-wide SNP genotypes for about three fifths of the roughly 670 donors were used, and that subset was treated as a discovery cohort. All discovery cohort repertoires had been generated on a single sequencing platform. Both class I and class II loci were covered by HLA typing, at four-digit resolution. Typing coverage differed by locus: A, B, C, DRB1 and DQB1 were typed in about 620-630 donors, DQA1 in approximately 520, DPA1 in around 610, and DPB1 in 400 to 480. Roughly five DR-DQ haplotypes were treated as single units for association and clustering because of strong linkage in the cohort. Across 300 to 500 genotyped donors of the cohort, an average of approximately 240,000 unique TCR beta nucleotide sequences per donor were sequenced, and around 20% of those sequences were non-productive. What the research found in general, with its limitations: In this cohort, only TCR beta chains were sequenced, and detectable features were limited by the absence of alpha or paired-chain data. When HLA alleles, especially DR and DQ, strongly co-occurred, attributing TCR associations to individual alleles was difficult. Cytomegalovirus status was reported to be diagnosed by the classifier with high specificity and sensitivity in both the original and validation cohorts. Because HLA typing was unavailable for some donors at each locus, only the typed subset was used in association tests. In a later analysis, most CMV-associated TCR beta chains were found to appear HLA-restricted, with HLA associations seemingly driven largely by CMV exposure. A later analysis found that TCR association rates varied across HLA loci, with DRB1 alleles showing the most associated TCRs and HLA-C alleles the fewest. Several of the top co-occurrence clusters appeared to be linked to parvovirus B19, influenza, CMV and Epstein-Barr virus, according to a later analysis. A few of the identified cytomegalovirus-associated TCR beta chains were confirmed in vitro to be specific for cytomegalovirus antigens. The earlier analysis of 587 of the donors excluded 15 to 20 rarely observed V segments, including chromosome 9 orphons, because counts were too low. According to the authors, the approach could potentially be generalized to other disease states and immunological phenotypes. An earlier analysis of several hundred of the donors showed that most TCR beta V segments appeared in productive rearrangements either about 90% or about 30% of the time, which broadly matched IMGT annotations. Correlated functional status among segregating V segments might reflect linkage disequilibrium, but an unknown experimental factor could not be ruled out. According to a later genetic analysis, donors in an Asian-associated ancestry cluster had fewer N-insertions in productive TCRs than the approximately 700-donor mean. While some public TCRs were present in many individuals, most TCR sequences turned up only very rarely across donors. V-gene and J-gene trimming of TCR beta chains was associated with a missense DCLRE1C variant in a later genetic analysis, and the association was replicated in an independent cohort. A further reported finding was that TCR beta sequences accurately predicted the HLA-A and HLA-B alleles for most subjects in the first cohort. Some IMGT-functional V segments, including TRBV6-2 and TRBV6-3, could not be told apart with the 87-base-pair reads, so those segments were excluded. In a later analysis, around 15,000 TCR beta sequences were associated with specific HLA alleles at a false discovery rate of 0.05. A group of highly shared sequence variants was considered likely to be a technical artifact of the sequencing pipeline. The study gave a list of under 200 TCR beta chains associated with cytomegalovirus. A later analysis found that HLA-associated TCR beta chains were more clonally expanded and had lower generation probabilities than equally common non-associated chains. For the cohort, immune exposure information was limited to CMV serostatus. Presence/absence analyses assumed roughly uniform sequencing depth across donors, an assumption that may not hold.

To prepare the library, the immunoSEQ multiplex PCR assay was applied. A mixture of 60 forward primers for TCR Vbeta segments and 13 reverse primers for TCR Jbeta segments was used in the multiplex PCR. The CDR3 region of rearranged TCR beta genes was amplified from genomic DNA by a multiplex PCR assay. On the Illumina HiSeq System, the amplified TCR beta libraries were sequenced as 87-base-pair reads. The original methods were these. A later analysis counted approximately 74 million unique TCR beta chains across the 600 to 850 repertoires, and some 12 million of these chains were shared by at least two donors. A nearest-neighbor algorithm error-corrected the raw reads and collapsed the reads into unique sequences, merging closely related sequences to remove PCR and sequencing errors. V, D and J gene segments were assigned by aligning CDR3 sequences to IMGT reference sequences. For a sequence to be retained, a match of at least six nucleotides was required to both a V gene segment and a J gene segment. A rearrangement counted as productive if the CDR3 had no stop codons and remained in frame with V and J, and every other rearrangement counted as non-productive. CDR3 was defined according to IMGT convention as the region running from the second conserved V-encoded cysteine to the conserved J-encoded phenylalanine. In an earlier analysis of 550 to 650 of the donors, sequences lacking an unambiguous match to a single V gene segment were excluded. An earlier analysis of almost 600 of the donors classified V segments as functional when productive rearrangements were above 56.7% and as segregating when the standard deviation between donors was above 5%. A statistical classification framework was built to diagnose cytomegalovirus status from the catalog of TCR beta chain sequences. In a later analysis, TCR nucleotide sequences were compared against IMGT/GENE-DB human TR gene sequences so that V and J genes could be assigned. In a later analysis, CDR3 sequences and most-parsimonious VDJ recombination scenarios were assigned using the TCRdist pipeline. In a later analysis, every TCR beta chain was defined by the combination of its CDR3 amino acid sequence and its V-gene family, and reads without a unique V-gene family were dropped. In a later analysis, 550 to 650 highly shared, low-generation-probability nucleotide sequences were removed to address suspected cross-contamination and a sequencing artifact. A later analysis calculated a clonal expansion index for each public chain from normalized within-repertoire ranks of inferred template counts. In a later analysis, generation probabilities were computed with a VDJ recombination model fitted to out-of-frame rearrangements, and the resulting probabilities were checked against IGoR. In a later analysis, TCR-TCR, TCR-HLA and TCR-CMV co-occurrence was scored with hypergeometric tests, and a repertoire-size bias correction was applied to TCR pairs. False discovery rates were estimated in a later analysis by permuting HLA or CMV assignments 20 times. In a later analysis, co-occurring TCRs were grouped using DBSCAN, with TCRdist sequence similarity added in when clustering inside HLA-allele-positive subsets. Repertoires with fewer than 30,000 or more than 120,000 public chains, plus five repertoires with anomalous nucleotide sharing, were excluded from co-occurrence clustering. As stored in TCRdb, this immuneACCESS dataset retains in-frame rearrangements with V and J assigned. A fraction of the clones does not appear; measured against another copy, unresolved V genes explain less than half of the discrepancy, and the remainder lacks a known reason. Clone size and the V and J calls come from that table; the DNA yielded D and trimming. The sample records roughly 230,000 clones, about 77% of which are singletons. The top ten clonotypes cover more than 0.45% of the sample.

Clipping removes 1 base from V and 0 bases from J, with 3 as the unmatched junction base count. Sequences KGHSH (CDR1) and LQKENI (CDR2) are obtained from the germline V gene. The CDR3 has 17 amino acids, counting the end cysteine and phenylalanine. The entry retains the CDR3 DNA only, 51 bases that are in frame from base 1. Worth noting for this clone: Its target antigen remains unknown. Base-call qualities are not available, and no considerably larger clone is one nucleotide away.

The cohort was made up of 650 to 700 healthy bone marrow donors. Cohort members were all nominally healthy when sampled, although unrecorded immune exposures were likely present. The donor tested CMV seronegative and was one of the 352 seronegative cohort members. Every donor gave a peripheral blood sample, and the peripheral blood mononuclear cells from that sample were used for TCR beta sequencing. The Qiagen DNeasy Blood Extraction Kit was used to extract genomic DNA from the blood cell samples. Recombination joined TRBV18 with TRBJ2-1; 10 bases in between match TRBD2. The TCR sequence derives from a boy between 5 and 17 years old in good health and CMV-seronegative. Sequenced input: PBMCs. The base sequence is TGTGCCAGCTCACCACAAGCGGGGGGGAGCTCCTACAATGAGCAGTTCTTC. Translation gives CASSPQAGGSSYNEQFF.